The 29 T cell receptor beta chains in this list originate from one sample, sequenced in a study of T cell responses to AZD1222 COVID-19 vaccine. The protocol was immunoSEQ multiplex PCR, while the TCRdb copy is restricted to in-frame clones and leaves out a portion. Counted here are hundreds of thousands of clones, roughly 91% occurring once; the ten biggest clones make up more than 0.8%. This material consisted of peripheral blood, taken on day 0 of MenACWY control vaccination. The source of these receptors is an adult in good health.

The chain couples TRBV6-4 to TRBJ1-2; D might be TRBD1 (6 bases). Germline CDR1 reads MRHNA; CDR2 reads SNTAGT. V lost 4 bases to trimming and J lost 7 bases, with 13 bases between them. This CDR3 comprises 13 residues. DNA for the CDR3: TGTGCCAGCAGTGTTGCCGGGACAAGTGGCTACACCTTC. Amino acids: CASSVAGTSGYTF.

The CDR3 region is CASSTSGGETQYF. The DNA of the CDR3 is TGTGCCAGCAGTACTAGCGGGGGTGAGACCCAGTACTTC. The chain uses TRBV2 and TRBJ2-5; TRBD2 agrees at 11 bases. CDR1 is SNHLY and CDR2 is FYNNEI in the germline V gene. The CDR3 runs 13 residues. The J segment lost 5 bases and the V segment lost 5 bases, leaving 1 base of the junction unmatched. Based on the CDR3 plus reference TRBV2 and TRBJ2-5, the full variable domain is EPEVTQTPSHQVTQMGQEVILRCVPISNHLYFYWYRQILGQKVEFLVSFYNNEISEKSEIFDDQFSVERPDGSNFTLKIRSTKLEDSAMYFCASSTSGGETQYFGPGTRLLVL.

The CDR3 nucleotides are TGTGCCAGCAGTTTAAGAGGTCGCTGGGAGCTGTTTTTT. Translated: CASSLRGRWELFF. V gene TRBV12-3 or TRBV12-4 combines with J gene TRBJ2-2; no firm D call. CDR3 length: 13 amino acids. Trimming took off 2 bases at V and 9 bases at J, with 10 bases between the two ends.

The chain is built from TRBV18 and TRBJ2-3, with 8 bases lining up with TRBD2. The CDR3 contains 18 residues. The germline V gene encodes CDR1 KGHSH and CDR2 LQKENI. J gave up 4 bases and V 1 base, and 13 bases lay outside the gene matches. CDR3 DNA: TGTGCCAGCTCACCACTCGTCGCGATAGCGGGGAGGGCAGATACGCAGTATTTT. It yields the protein CASSPLVAIAGRADTQYF.

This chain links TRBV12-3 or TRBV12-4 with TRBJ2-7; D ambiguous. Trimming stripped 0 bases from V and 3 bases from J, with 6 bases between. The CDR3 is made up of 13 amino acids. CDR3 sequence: CASSLANGYEQYF. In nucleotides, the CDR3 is TGTGCCAGCAGTTTAGCGAACGGCTACGAGCAGTACTTC.

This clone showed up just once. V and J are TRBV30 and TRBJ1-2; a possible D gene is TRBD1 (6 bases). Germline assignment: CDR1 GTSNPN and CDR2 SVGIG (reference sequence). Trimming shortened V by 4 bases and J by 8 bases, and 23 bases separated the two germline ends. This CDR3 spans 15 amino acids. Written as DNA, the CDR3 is TGTGCCTGGACCGAAGGAGGGTACAGGGATAAGGGCTACACCTTC. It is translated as CAWTEGGYRDKGYTF.

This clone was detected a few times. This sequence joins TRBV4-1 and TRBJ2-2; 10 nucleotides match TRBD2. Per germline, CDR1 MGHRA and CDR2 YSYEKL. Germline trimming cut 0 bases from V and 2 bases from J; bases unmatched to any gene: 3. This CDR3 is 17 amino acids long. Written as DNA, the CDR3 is TGCGCCAGCAGCCAAGAGGGACTAGCGATCAACACCGGGGAGCTGTTTTTT. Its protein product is CASSQEGLAINTGELFF.

CDR3: CATSDRDRGLPLSGNTIYF. CDR3 in DNA: TGTGCCACCAGTGATAGGGACAGGGGACTACCCCTCTCTGGAAACACCATATATTTT. This chain uses TRBV24-1 with TRBJ1-3, with 10 bases lining up with TRBD1. This CDR3 comprises 19 residues. Germline V gene sequence: CDR1 KGHDR, CDR2 SFDVKD. Trimming removed 3 bases from V and 0 bases from J; junction bases left unmatched: 10.

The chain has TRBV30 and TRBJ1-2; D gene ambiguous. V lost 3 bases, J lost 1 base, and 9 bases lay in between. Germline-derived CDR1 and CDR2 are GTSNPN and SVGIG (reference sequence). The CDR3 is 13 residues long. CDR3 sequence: CAWRQNINYGYTF. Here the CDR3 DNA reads TGTGCCTGGAGGCAGAACATTAACTATGGCTACACCTTC.

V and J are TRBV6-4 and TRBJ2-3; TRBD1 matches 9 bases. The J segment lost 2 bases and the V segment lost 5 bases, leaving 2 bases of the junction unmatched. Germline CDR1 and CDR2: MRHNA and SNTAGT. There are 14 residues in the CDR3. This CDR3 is CASSRDRATDTQYF. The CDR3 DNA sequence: TGTGCCAGCAGTCGGGACAGGGCCACAGATACGCAGTATTTT.

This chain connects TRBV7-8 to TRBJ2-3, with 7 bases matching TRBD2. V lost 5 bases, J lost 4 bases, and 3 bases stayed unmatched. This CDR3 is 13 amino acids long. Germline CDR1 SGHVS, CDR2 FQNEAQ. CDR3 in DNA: TGTGCCAGCAGCCTGCGGGGGTCAGATACGCAGTATTTT. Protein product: CASSLRGSDTQYF.

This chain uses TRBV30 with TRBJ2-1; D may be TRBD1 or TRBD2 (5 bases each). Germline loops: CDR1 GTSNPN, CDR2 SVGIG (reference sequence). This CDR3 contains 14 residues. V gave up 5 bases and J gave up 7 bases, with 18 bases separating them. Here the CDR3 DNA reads TGTGCCTGGTCCGGGGCTTCGATGGTAAATGAGCAGTTCTTC. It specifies CAWSGASMVNEQFF.

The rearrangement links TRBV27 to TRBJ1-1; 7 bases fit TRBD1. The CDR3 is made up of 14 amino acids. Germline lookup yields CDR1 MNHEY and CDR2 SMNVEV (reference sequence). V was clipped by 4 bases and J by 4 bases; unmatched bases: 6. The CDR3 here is CASSSLTGSTEAFF. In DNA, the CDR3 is TGTGCCAGCAGTTCTTTGACAGGGTCCACTGAAGCTTTCTTT.

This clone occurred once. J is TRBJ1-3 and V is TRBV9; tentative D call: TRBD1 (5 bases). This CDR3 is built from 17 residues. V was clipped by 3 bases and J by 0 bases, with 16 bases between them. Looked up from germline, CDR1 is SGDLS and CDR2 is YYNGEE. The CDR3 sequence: CASSATATIYSGNTIYF. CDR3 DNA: TGTGCCAGCAGCGCGACAGCTACTATTTACTCTGGAAACACCATATATTTT.

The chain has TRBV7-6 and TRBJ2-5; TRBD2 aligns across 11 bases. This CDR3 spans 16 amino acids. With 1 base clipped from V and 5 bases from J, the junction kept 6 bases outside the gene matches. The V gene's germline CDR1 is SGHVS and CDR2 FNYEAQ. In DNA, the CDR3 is TGTGCCAGCAGCTTAGAGGGACTAGCGGTCTGGGAGACCCAGTACTTC. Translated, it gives CASSLEGLAVWETQYF.

The CDR3 DNA sequence: TGTGCCAGCAGCTCCGACAGGGGAATACATGGCTACACCTTC. Protein sequence: CASSSDRGIHGYTF. This chain links TRBV13 with TRBJ1-2; 8 bases align to TRBD1. J gave up 6 bases and V 4 bases, and 7 bases lay outside the gene matches. CDR1 is PRHDT, CDR2 FYEKMQ, per germline (reference sequence). This CDR3 comprises 14 residues.

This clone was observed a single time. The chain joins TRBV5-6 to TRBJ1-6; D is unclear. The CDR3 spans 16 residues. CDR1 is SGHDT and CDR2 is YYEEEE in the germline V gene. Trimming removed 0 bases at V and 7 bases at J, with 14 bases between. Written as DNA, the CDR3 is TGTGCCAGCAGCTTGGAGGCGGTGGCGGTAAATTCACCCCTCCACTTT. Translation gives CASSLEAVAVNSPLHF.

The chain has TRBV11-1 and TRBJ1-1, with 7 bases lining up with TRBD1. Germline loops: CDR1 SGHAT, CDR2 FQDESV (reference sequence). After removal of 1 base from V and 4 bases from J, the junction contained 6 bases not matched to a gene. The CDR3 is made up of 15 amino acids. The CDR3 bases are TGTGCCAGCAGCTTAGAGGACAGGCGGGGCACTGAAGCTTTCTTT. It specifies CASSLEDRRGTEAFF.

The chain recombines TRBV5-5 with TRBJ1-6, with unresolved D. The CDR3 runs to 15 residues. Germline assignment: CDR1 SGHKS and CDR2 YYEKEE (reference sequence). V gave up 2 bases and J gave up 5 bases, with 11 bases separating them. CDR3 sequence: CASSFDRYHNSPLHF. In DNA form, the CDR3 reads TGTGCCAGCAGCTTCGACCGCTACCATAATTCACCCCTCCACTTT.

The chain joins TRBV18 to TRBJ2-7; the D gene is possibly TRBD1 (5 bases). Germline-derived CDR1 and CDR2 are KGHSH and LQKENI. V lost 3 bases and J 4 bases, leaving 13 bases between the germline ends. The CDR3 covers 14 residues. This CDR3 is CASSPRQTAYEQYF. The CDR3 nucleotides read TGTGCCAGCTCACCGCGACAGACCGCTTACGAGCAGTACTTC.

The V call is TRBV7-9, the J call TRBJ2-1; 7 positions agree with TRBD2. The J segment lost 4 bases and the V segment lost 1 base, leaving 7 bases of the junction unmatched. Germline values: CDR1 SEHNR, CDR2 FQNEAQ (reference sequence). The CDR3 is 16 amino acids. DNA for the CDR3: TGTGCCAGCAGCTTAGTATATCAAGCGGGGTACAATGAGCAGTTCTTC. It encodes CASSLVYQAGYNEQFF.

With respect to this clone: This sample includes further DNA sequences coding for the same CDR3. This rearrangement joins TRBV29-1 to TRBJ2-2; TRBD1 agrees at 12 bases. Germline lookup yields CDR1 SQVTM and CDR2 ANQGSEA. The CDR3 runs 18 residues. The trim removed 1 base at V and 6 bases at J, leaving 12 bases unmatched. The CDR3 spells CSVEGGPGTGGAPGELFF. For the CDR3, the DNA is TGCAGCGTTGAAGGGGGCCCCGGGACAGGGGGCGCCCCCGGGGAGCTGTTTTTT.

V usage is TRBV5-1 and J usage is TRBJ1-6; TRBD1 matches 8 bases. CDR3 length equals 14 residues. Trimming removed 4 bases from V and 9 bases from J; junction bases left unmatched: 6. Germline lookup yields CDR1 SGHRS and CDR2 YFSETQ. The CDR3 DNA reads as TGCGCCAGCAGCGTGGACAGGGTCCTTTCACCCCTCCACTTT. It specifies CASSVDRVLSPLHF.

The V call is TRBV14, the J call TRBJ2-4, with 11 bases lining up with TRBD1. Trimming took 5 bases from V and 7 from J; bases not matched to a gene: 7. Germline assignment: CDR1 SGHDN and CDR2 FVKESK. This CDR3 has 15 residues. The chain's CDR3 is CASSSTGTGGNIQYF. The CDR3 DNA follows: TGTGCCAGCAGCTCAACCGGGACAGGGGGTAACATTCAGTACTTC.

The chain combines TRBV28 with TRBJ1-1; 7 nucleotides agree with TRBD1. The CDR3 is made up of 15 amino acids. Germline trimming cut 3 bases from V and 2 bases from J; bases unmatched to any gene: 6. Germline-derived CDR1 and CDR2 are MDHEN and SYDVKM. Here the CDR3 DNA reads TGTGCCAGCAGTTTGTCCGGGACAGTAAACACTGAAGCTTTCTTT. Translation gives CASSLSGTVNTEAFF.

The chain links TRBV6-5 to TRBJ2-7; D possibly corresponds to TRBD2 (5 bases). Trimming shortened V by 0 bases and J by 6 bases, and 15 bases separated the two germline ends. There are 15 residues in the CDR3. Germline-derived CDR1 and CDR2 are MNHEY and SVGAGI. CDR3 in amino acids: CASSYSSSGSAEQYF. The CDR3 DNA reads TGTGCCAGCAGTTACTCGAGCAGCGGATCCGCCGAGCAGTACTTC.

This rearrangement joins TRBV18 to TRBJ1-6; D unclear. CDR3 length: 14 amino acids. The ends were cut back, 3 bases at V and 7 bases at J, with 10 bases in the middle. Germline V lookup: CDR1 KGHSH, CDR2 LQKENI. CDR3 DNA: TGTGCCAGCTCACCCAACCGCCCCAATTCACCCCTCCACTTT. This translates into CASSPNRPNSPLHF.

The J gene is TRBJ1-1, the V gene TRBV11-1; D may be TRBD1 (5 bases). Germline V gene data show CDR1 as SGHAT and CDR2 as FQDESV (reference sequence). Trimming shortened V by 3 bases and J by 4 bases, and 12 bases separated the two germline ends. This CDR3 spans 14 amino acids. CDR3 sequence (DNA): TGTGCCAGCAGCTTGCAGGGATTGGGCACTGAAGCTTTCTTT. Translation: CASSLQGLGTEAFF.

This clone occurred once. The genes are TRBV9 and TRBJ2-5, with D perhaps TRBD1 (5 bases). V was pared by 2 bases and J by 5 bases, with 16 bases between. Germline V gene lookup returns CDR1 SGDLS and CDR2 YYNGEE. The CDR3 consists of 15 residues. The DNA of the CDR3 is TGTGCCAGCAGCGTCGACTCAGGGTTAACGGAGACCCAGTACTTC. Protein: CASSVDSGLTETQYF.